The clone carrying this TCR beta chain was seen a few times. Antigen specificity is unknown. Trimming pared 1 base from V and 3 bases from J, leaving 11 bases between. The CDR3 contains 15 residues. CDR1 SGHDN and CDR2 FVKESK come from the germline V gene. The data were obtained in a study of identical twins. Notes on the study in general: Invariant T cells like MAIT and iNKT could partly confound the zero-insertion analyses. Conclusions were based on cross-sectional statistical analysis, without following the same donors.

Using its own MiXCR run on the 5' RACE reads, TCRdb lists one record per CDR3 protein. This table has around 490,000 distinct CDR3 sequences, about 16% appearing once. Separately, the same data were catalogued under a study of yellow fever vaccine responses in identical twins.

This receptor was identified in a woman aged 18-29 years in good health. Sequencing was performed on CD4+ T cells sorted from blood. The chain is built from TRBV14 and TRBJ2-3; D is unclear. The chain's CDR3 is CASSQVPRETDTQYF. The CDR3 region has the DNA TGTGCCAGCAGCCAAGTCCCTAGGGAAACAGATACGCAGTATTTT.